This T cell receptor (beta chain) comes out of a study of cytomegalovirus exposure and HLA in healthy donors. General study findings and limits: The authors later found most CMV-associated TCR beta chains appeared HLA-restricted. Published work reported that the classifier diagnosed cytomegalovirus status with high specificity and sensitivity.

To note about this clone: As yet, its antigen is unknown.

Use of 60 Vbeta and 13 Jbeta primers characterized the PCR. Clones were sequenced by immunoSEQ multiplex PCR, and TCRdb holds only the in-frame ones, with some missing. The sample records 85,000 to 120,000 clones, roughly 82% being singletons. CDR1 is SGDLS, CDR2 YYNGEE, per germline. The CDR3 runs 15 residues. The junction had 1 base not matched to a gene; V was cut back by 2 bases and J by 2 bases. Sequenced material: PBMCs. The receptor was isolated from a woman in her fifties or sixties in good health and CMV-seropositive. The chain carries TRBV9 and TRBJ1-3; 10 nucleotides align to TRBD1. CDR3 sequence: CASSVGTGAGNTIYF. The CDR3 DNA follows: TGTGCCAGCAGCGTGGGGACAGGGGCTGGAAACACCATATATTTT.